Below, 5 T cell receptor beta chains from the same sample are listed, as sequenced in a study of long-term antiretroviral therapy in people with HIV. Samples were assayed with immunoSEQ v3.0 at survey level. Data came from immunoSEQ multiplex PCR; TCRdb stores just in-frame clones and leaves some out. The table has some 21,000 clones, 70% to 90% seen once. The sequenced sample was unsorted PBMCs, obtained 2.3 years after starting antiretroviral therapy. These receptors were collected from a man between 60 and 75 years old with HIV.

The V call is TRBV2, the J call TRBJ1-1; 7 nucleotides line up with TRBD1. Unmatched junction bases numbered 6, after V lost 4 bases and J lost 4 bases. In germline, CDR1 is SNHLY, CDR2 FYNNEI. This CDR3 is 14 amino acids long. CDR3 in amino acids: CASSVGGRGTEAFF. As DNA, the CDR3 is TGTGCCAGCAGTGTAGGGGGCAGGGGCACTGAAGCTTTCTTT.

The V and J genes are TRBV19 and TRBJ2-3, with no clear D. Germline V lookup: CDR1 LNHDA, CDR2 SQIVND (reference sequence). The V and J ends lost 1 base and 8 bases respectively, with 10 bases between them. This CDR3 comprises 13 residues. CDR3 DNA: TGTGCCAGTAGTATAGCACTGGGTGGTACGCAGTATTTT. It yields the protein CASSIALGGTQYF.

This clone was detected a few times. The chain is built from TRBV7-8 and TRBJ2-7; either TRBD1 or TRBD2 may fit D (6 bases each). The CDR3 extends over 16 amino acids. Germline V gene lookup returns CDR1 SGHVS and CDR2 FQNEAQ. V lost 0 bases to trimming and J lost 2 bases, with 14 bases between them. The chain's CDR3 is CASSLAGGLMAYEQYF. The CDR3 region has the DNA TGTGCCAGCAGCTTAGCTGGGGGGCTGATGGCCTACGAGCAGTACTTC. The variable domain in full, completed from reference TRBV7-8 and TRBJ2-7, reads GAGVSQSPRYKVAKRGQDVALRCDPISGHVSLFWYQQALGQGPEFLTYFQNEAQLDKSGLPSDRFFAERPEGSVSTLKIQRTQQEDSAVYLCASSLAGGLMAYEQYFGPGTRLTVT.

In DNA form, the CDR3 reads TGCGCCAGCAGCTTTGACAGAGAGAATTCACCCCTCCACTTT. The encoded protein is CASSFDRENSPLHF. V usage is TRBV5-1 and J usage is TRBJ1-6; TRBD1 is a possible D gene (5 bases). Germline lookup yields CDR1 SGHRS and CDR2 YFSETQ. V shed 2 bases and J shed 7 bases, with 10 bases lying between them. The CDR3 is made up of 14 amino acids.

The chain is built from TRBV6-5 and TRBJ1-4; TRBD1 matches 10 bases. CDR1 MNHEY and CDR2 SVGAGI come from the germline V gene. Trimming took 10 bases from V and 5 from J; bases not matched to a gene: 4. The CDR3 length is 13 residues. In DNA, the CDR3 is TGTGCCACCCTGGGACAGGGGAATGAAAAACTGTTTTTT. Translated: CATLGQGNEKLFF.